These T cell receptor beta chains were read from a single sample in a study of blood T cell repertoires in COVID-19. TCRdb's table, derived via immunoSEQ multiplex PCR, lists solely in-frame clones and lacks some. The sample includes about 74,000 clones, roughly 86% of them seen just once. Sequences were obtained from peripheral blood. The receptors shown here come from a man in his 70s with acute or convalescent COVID-19. Both conserved end residues are part of each CDR3. D genes are given only for firm matches. Expanded clones get a size class; other rows say once, few or many, or leave the size out.

j_call | d_call | v_call | clone_size | cdr3_nt | cdr3_aa
TRBJ2-7 | . | TRBV5-1 | . | TGCGCCAGCAGCTCCCTCGGCGGGGCAGGGGGGGAGCAGTACTTC | CASSSLGGAGGEQYF
TRBJ1-5 | TRBD1 | TRBV19 | . | TGTGCCAGTAGTATGGACAGGGGGCCCTATCAGCCCCAGCATTTT | CASSMDRGPYQPQHF
TRBJ2-2 | . | TRBV5-4 | few | TGTGCCAGCAGCATTTCCCAGGGGTCCGGGGAGCTGTTTTTT | CASSISQGSGELFF
TRBJ2-3 | TRBD1 | TRBV18 | . | TGTGCCAGCTCACCACCCGGGACAGGGCTTAGCACAGATACGCAGTATTTT | CASSPPGTGLSTDTQYF
TRBJ2-7 | . | TRBV21-1 | . | TGTGCCAGCAGTGACAGGGATGTGAGGTCCTACGAGCAGTACTTC | CASSDRDVRSYEQYF
TRBJ2-1 | TRBD2 | TRBV30 | . | TGTGCCTGGAGTAGGAGCGGGACTCACAATGAGCAGTTCTTC | CAWSRSGTHNEQFF
TRBJ1-3 | TRBD1 | TRBV5-3 | . | TGTGCCAGAAGCCCCCGAACCGGGACAGCTACCACCACCAACTCTGGAAACACCATATATTTT | CARSPRTGTATTTNSGNTIYF
TRBJ1-2 | . | TRBV4-1 | . | TGCGCCAGCAGCTGGGGCAGTGCAGATAACTATGGCTACACCTTC | CASSWGSADNYGYTF
TRBJ2-1 | TRBD2 | TRBV6-2/TRBV6-3 | . | TGTGCCAGCAGTTACGGTGCGGGGGAAGGGTACAATGAGCAGTTCTTC | CASSYGAGEGYNEQFF
TRBJ2-5 | . | TRBV20-1 | . | TGCAGTGCTAGGCCGGAGGGGACCCAGTACTTC | CSARPEGTQYF
TRBJ2-3 | . | TRBV14 | few | TGTGCCAGCAGCCAAGATCGGGGAGCAGATACGCAGTATTTT | CASSQDRGADTQYF
TRBJ1-6 | . | TRBV6-5 | . | TGTGCCAGCCGCTCACGGGGAGTCCATAATTCACCCCTCCACTTT | CASRSRGVHNSPLHF
TRBJ2-7 | TRBD1 | TRBV18 | . | TGTGCCAGCTCACCAGGGACAGGCTACGAGCAGTACTTC | CASSPGTGYEQYF
TRBJ2-5 | . | TRBV7-2 | . | TGTGCCAGCAGCTACAGACAGCTCCAAGAGACCCAGTACTTC | CASSYRQLQETQYF
TRBJ1-5 | . | TRBV4-2 | . | TGTGCCAGCAGCCAAGAAGGTTCGGGGGATCAGCCCCAGCATTTT | CASSQEGSGDQPQHF
TRBJ2-1 | . | TRBV1 | . | TGCACCAGCAGCCAAACTGAGCGGGAGTTGGACAATGAGCAGTTCTTC | CTSSQTERELDNEQFF
TRBJ1-2 | . | TRBV3-1/TRBV3-2 | . | TGTGCCAGCAGCCATTTGAGTAACTATGGCTACACCTTC | CASSHLSNYGYTF
TRBJ2-7 | . | TRBV28 | . | TGTGCCAGCAGTGGACCGGGACTCTCGTCCTACGAGCAGTACTTC | CASSGPGLSSYEQYF
TRBJ2-1 | . | TRBV6-2/TRBV6-3 | few | TGTGCCAGCAGCCCCACTATAAGCAATGAGCAGTTCTTC | CASSPTISNEQFF
TRBJ2-1 | TRBD1 | TRBV3-1/TRBV3-2 | . | TGTGCCAGCAGCCCTAAGGGGGCAGGACCGGACGGTTATAAGAATGAGCAGTTCTTC | CASSPKGAGPDGYKNEQFF
TRBJ2-5 | TRBD2 | TRBV9 | . | TGTGCCAGCAGCGATGTGGCGGGGGGGATTCTTAAAGAGACCCAGTACTTC | CASSDVAGGILKETQYF
TRBJ1-4 | TRBD1 | TRBV9 | . | TGTGCCAGCAGCGGAGGGACAGGGGTGGGAATAAGTGAAAAACTGTTTTTT | CASSGGTGVGISEKLFF
TRBJ1-5 | . | TRBV18 | . | TGTGCCAGCTCGTTCCAGGCAGGGGGCAATCAGCCCCAGCATTTT | CASSFQAGGNQPQHF
TRBJ2-3 | . | TRBV5-1 | . | TGCGCCAGCAGCTTGGAGTCAACTAGCACAGATACGCAGTATTTT | CASSLESTSTDTQYF
TRBJ1-1 | TRBD1 | TRBV5-6 | . | TGTGCCAGCAGCCACACGAACAGGGGGTGGAACACTGAAGCTTTCTTT | CASSHTNRGWNTEAFF
TRBJ2-3 | TRBD2 | TRBV2 | . | TGTGCCAGCAGTGAGAATAGCGGGAGCACAGATACGCAGTATTTT | CASSENSGSTDTQYF
TRBJ2-1 | TRBD2 | TRBV7-8 | . | TGTGCCAGCAGCTCGACTAGCTATGAGCAGTTCTTC | CASSSTSYEQFF
TRBJ1-4 | . | TRBV28 | . | TGTGCCAGTCAACAGGCCACCGTGGGTGAAAAACTGTTTTTT | CASQQATVGEKLFF
TRBJ2-1 | TRBD2 | TRBV5-4 | . | TGTGCCAGCAGCCCATACCTAGCGGGAGCCCGGGAGCAGTTCTTC | CASSPYLAGAREQFF
TRBJ1-4 | TRBD1 | TRBV4-1 | . | TGCGCCAGCAGCCAAGGGACAGGGGCCACTAATGAAAAACTGTTTTTT | CASSQGTGATNEKLFF
TRBJ2-4 | . | TRBV30 | . | TGTGCCTGGAGTGTCAGTGGCGCGGGGAAAAACATTCAGTACTTC | CAWSVSGAGKNIQYF
TRBJ2-7 | . | TRBV25-1 | . | TGTGCCAGCAGTGAATCGGGAACTAGGGCCTACGAGCAGTACTTC | CASSESGTRAYEQYF
TRBJ1-6 | . | TRBV27 | . | TGTGCCAGCAGTTTATTCGGGCTCGGAGGCTCACCCCTCCACTTT | CASSLFGLGGSPLHF
TRBJ2-7 | TRBD1 | TRBV28 | . | TGTGCCAGCAGTACCCTGGGACAGGGGGCTCTCGAGCAGTACTTC | CASSTLGQGALEQYF
TRBJ1-4 | . | TRBV7-9 | . | TGTGCCAGCCCCCTAGGAGATCCTGAAAAACTGTTTTTT | CASPLGDPEKLFF
TRBJ2-3 | . | TRBV7-4 | . | TGTGCCAGCAGCCGCGGAGGGGCCAGCACAGATACGCAGTATTTT | CASSRGGASTDTQYF
TRBJ1-2 | . | TRBV28 | . | TGTGCCAGCAGTAACAGGGACCTTAATGGCTACACCTTC | CASSNRDLNGYTF
TRBJ2-1 | TRBD2 | TRBV20-1 | once | TGCAGTGCTAGTCACCCAGGACTAGCTTCCTACAATGAGCAGTTCTTC | CSASHPGLASYNEQFF
TRBJ1-3 | . | TRBV5-8 | . | TGTGCCAGCACCCGGGCAGGGGTCTCTGGAAACACCATATATTTT | CASTRAGVSGNTIYF
TRBJ1-2 | . | TRBV20-1 | . | TGCAGTGCTAGAGGGAGTTATGGCTACACCTTC | CSARGSYGYTF
TRBJ1-5 | . | TRBV19 | . | TGTGCCAGTAGTATAGTAAGAGGGGGGGGCAATCAGCCCCAGCATTTT | CASSIVRGGGNQPQHF
TRBJ2-7 | . | TRBV6-5 | . | TGTGCCAGCAGTTACCAGAGCGGGTCCGCCTACGAGCAGTACTTC | CASSYQSGSAYEQYF
TRBJ1-4 | TRBD1 | TRBV28 | few | TGTGCCAGCAGTGCCCCCGGGACAGGGAGGGAAAAACTGTTTTTT | CASSAPGTGREKLFF
TRBJ1-3 | . | TRBV24-1 | . | TGTGCCACCAGTGACCCTTTAGAGGGAAACACCATATATTTT | CATSDPLEGNTIYF
TRBJ2-1 | TRBD2 | TRBV7-2 | . | TGTGCCAGCAGCCTAAGACTAGCGGGGGCTTACAATGAGCAGTTCTTC | CASSLRLAGAYNEQFF
TRBJ1-5 | TRBD1 | TRBV18 | . | TGTGCCAGCTCCCAAGGGACAGTCCCCAATCAGCCCCAGCATTTT | CASSQGTVPNQPQHF